Each of the 24 T cell receptor beta chains below was sequenced from the same sample in a study of T cell responses to AZD1222 COVID-19 vaccine (dated by TCRdb to about 2021). The time point label on this specimen signifies: baseline before first vaccination. The library relied on the immunoSEQ multiplex PCR assay. Not all clones reach the TCRdb copy of this immuneACCESS table, which keeps in-frame sequences only. Checked studies attribute under half of the gap to unresolved V genes and leave the rest unexplained. The sample includes 100,000 to 120,000 clones, with around 92% observed a single time. Clones ranked in the top ten supply over 6% of the sample. The material was peripheral blood, obtained on day 0 of AZD1222 vaccination. These receptors were taken from an adult in good health.

CDR3 region: CASSSRTSGTDTQYF. Written as DNA, the CDR3 is TGTGCCAGCAGCTCCCGGACTAGCGGTACAGATACGCAGTATTTT. This chain joins TRBV13 and TRBJ2-3, with 10 positions matching TRBD2. The CDR3 is 15 residues long. Trimming removed 4 bases from V and 3 bases from J; junction bases left unmatched: 4. From germline, CDR1 is PRHDT and CDR2 FYEKMQ (reference sequence).

The chain is built from TRBV5-1 and TRBJ1-1; D is undetermined. V lost 2 bases and J lost 8, with 10 bases in between. The CDR3 is made up of 12 amino acids. Germline V lookup: CDR1 SGHRS, CDR2 YFSETQ. In nucleotides, the CDR3 is TGCGCCAGCAGCTTAGGGAGCTCCGAAGCTTTCTTT. Its protein is CASSLGSSEAFF. Complete variable domain (other parts from reference TRBV5-1 and TRBJ1-1): KAGVTQTPRYLIKTRGQQVTLSCSPISGHRSVSWYQQTPGQGLQFLFEYFSETQRNKGNFPGRFSGRQFSNSRSEMNVSTLELGDSALYLCASSLGSSEAFFGQGTRLTVV.

V gene TRBV28 combines with J gene TRBJ1-1, with 8 positions matching TRBD1. The V segment lost 7 bases and the J segment 2 bases; nucleotides outside the gene matches: 9. The CDR3 covers 15 residues. Germline CDR1 reads MDHEN; CDR2 reads SYDVKM. CDR3 nucleotide sequence: TGTGCCAGCACCCCCACCGACAGGGGAAACACTGAAGCTTTCTTT. Protein sequence: CASTPTDRGNTEAFF.

The chain couples TRBV7-9 to TRBJ1-3; perhaps TRBD1 as D (5 bases). The CDR3 runs to 14 residues. V shed 4 bases and J shed 5 bases, with 12 bases lying between them. From germline, CDR1 is SEHNR and CDR2 FQNEAQ (reference sequence). CDR3 residues: CASSSGDFRNTIYF. The CDR3 region has the DNA TGTGCCAGCAGCTCGGGGGACTTCCGAAACACCATATATTTT.

The rearrangement uses TRBV2 and TRBJ2-7; possibly TRBD1 for D (5 bases). The V end was cut by 2 bases, the J end by 5 bases, with 19 bases between. The CDR3 is made up of 16 amino acids. Germline V gene data show CDR1 as SNHLY and CDR2 as FYNNEI. CDR3 DNA sequence: TGTGCCAGCAGTGAAAGTGTCGGACCCAGGGCCGACGAGCAGTACTTC. Its protein product is CASSESVGPRADEQYF.

This chain joins TRBV3-1 (or the pseudogene TRBV3-2) and TRBJ2-5; perhaps D is TRBD1 or TRBD2 (5 bases each). Germline CDR1 reads LGHDT; CDR2 reads YNNKEL (reference sequence). Trimming took 2 bases from V and 0 from J, leaving 10 bases between them. The CDR3 is 15 amino acids. The CDR3 reads CASSQRGVDQETQYF. The CDR3 DNA reads TGTGCCAGCAGCCAAAGGGGAGTAGACCAAGAGACCCAGTACTTC.

The CDR3 spells CASSPNSYEQYF. As DNA, the CDR3 is TGTGCCAGCTCACCGAACAGCTACGAGCAGTACTTC. The chain recombines TRBV18 with TRBJ2-7; D is unclear. This CDR3 is 12 amino acids long. Looked up from germline, CDR1 is KGHSH and CDR2 is LQKENI. V lost 3 bases and J 3 bases, leaving 6 bases between the germline ends.

V and J are TRBV7-8 and TRBJ1-1, with D perhaps TRBD1 (5 bases). The germline V gene encodes CDR1 SGHVS and CDR2 FQNEAQ. Trimming left V 5 bases short and J 1 base short, with 17 bases between. The CDR3 consists of 16 residues. This chain's CDR3 is CASSPQAGTGNTEAFF. The CDR3 bases are TGTGCCAGCAGCCCTCAAGCCGGGACGGGGAACACTGAAGCTTTCTTT.

V usage is TRBV28 and J usage is TRBJ1-5, with D uncertain. The CDR3 extends over 12 amino acids. Germline assignment: CDR1 MDHEN and CDR2 SYDVKM. Trimming took 2 bases from V and 7 from J, leaving 6 bases between them. The chain's CDR3 is CASSLKHQPQHF. The CDR3 nucleotides are TGTGCCAGCAGTTTAAAACACCAGCCCCAGCATTTT.

The V and J genes are TRBV1 and TRBJ2-3; whether TRBD2, the table's D call, matches the DNA was not checked. TRBV1 is tagged as a pseudogene. The length of the CDR3 is 16 residues. Here the CDR3 DNA reads TGCACCAGCAGCCCCCCGGGACTAGGGGTGGCAGATACGCAGTATTTT. Its translation is CTSSPPGLGVADTQYF.

This clone was detected ten times or more. V usage is TRBV4-2 and J usage is TRBJ1-2; the D gene is possibly TRBD1 (6 bases). The CDR3 length is 15 residues. Germline V gives CDR1 LGHNA, CDR2 YNFKEQ. V was clipped by 1 base and J by 8 bases, with 17 bases between them. The CDR3 nucleotides are TGTGCCAGCAGCCAAGGGGGGCAGGGGCCTCGAGGCTACACCTTC. This translates into CASSQGGQGPRGYTF.

The chain is built from TRBV7-9 and TRBJ2-7; 7 nucleotides agree with TRBD1. In germline, CDR1 is SEHNR, CDR2 FQNEAQ (reference sequence). Trimming took 5 bases from V and 0 from J; bases not matched to a gene: 10. The CDR3 has 16 residues. The CDR3 coding sequence is TGTGCCAGCAGCCTTGGGCAGACAGGGTTCTCCTACGAGCAGTACTTC. Protein: CASSLGQTGFSYEQYF. The full variable domain, in which reference TRBV7-9 and TRBJ2-7 provide the parts outside the CDR3, is DTGVSQNPRHKITKRGQNVTFRCDPISEHNRLYWYRQTLGQGPEFLTYFQNEAQLEKSRLLSDRFSAERPKGSFSTLEIQRTEQGDSAMYLCASSLGQTGFSYEQYFGPGTRLTVT.

The chain carries TRBV18 and TRBJ2-7, with 7 bases lining up with TRBD2. CDR1 KGHSH and CDR2 LQKENI come from the germline V gene. The V and J ends lost 1 base and 5 bases, in that order; junction bases with no gene match: 14. This CDR3 is 17 amino acids long. The CDR3 DNA is TGTGCCAGCTCACCACAAAGAGCGGGGCTTAGGGGCGACGAGCAGTACTTC. This codes for CASSPQRAGLRGDEQYF.

The chain links TRBV5-1 to TRBJ2-1; 12 bases line up with TRBD2. From germline, CDR1 is SGHRS and CDR2 YFSETQ. Unmatched junction bases numbered 2, after V lost 4 bases and J lost 3 bases. CDR3 size: 15 residues. CDR3 coding DNA: TGCGCCAGCAGCATACTAGCGGGGGGCTACAATGAGCAGTTCTTC. Translating it yields CASSILAGGYNEQFF.

The chain couples TRBV30 to TRBJ1-2; D is unresolved. The length of the CDR3 is 11 residues. V was trimmed by 5 bases and J by 0 bases, leaving 4 bases between them. Germline V gene sequence: CDR1 GTSNPN, CDR2 SVGIG (reference sequence). The CDR3 DNA follows: TGTGCCTGGGGACCTAACTATGGCTACACCTTC. Encoded protein: CAWGPNYGYTF.

The J gene is TRBJ2-5, the V gene TRBV5-1, with 10 bases matching TRBD1. The length of the CDR3 is 15 residues. From germline, CDR1 is SGHRS and CDR2 YFSETQ. V shed 4 bases, J shed 1 base, and the junction held 4 bases outside the gene matches. CDR3 DNA sequence: TGCGCCAGCAGCACGGGACAGGGGACCCAAGAGACCCAGTACTTC. Protein sequence: CASSTGQGTQETQYF.

V is TRBV5-1 and J is TRBJ1-3; the D gene is possibly TRBD1 (6 bases). Germline V gene sequence: CDR1 SGHRS, CDR2 YFSETQ. The CDR3 runs 15 residues. Between the trimmed V and J ends, which lost 3 bases and 4 bases, there was a span of 14 bases. The CDR3, as DNA: TGCGCCAGCAGCTCGAATACAGGGTCCGGAAACACCATATATTTT. It is translated as CASSSNTGSGNTIYF. Together with reference TRBV5-1 and TRBJ1-3, the CDR3 gives the full variable domain: KAGVTQTPRYLIKTRGQQVTLSCSPISGHRSVSWYQQTPGQGLQFLFEYFSETQRNKGNFPGRFSGRQFSNSRSEMNVSTLELGDSALYLCASSSNTGSGNTIYFGEGSWLTVV.

The chain links TRBV5-5 to TRBJ2-5; D may correspond to TRBD1 or TRBD2 (6 bases each). The V and J ends lost 1 base and 5 bases respectively, with 12 bases between them. The germline gives CDR1 SGHKS, CDR2 YYEKEE (reference sequence). There are 14 residues in the CDR3. This CDR3 reads CASSLYGGVETQYF. CDR3 DNA sequence: TGTGCCAGCAGCTTGTACGGGGGCGTGGAGACCCAGTACTTC.

The chain couples TRBV7-9 to TRBJ1-1; TRBD1 might be the D (5 bases). The CDR3 spans 15 residues. CDR1 is SEHNR, CDR2 FQNEAQ, per germline (reference sequence). V gave up 7 bases and J gave up 1 base, with 16 bases separating them. CDR3 in DNA: TGTGCCAGCAACATTGGGAGGGACCCGAACACTGAAGCTTTCTTT. Protein: CASNIGRDPNTEAFF.

CDR3 sequence reads: CASSLRGQINYGYTF. The CDR3 DNA follows: TGTGCCAGCAGCCTTCGGGGACAGATTAACTATGGCTACACCTTC. V usage is TRBV5-4 and J usage is TRBJ1-2, with 7 bases that match TRBD1. Trimming cost V 4 bases and J 1 base; bases outside gene matches: 7. In germline, CDR1 is SGHNT, CDR2 YYREEE (reference sequence). There are 15 residues in the CDR3.

The V gene is TRBV12-3 or TRBV12-4, the J gene TRBJ2-1; D is possibly TRBD2 (5 bases). Trimming pared 5 bases from V and 7 bases from J, leaving 6 bases between. CDR3 length: 11 residues. CDR3 in DNA: TGTGCCAGCAGTCGGGGAAATGAGCAGTTCTTC. Protein product: CASSRGNEQFF.

The gene calls are TRBV30 and TRBJ1-2; TRBD1 agrees at 8 bases. The junction had 4 bases not matched to a gene; V was cut back by 3 bases and J by 7 bases. This CDR3 spans 12 amino acids. Per germline, CDR1 GTSNPN and CDR2 SVGIG (reference sequence). CDR3 residues: CAWRTGVGGYTF. The CDR3 bases are TGTGCCTGGAGGACAGGGGTGGGTGGCTACACCTTC.

The V gene is TRBV19, the J gene TRBJ1-5; 7 bases align to TRBD1. Germline V lookup: CDR1 LNHDA, CDR2 SQIVND (reference sequence). With V trimmed by 6 bases and J by 1 base, 9 bases remained unmatched. The CDR3 runs 16 residues. The CDR3 coding sequence is TGTGCCAGTAGCCAGGGGGGAGGGATCAGCAATCAGCCCCAGCATTTT. It is translated as CASSQGGGISNQPQHF.

V is TRBV5-1 and J is TRBJ2-7, with 8 bases fitting TRBD1. J gave up 1 base and V 2 bases, and 8 bases lay outside the gene matches. There are 16 residues in the CDR3. Germline-derived CDR1 and CDR2 are SGHRS and YFSETQ. The chain's CDR3 is CASSLSGQALSYEQYF. The CDR3 DNA sequence: TGCGCCAGCAGCTTATCGGGACAGGCCCTTTCCTACGAGCAGTACTTC.